A selection of T cell receptor beta chains follows, all from one sample in a study of T cells in Graves' hyperthyroidism and ophthalmopathy. TCRdb itself ran the multiplex PCR reads through MiXCR, one entry per CDR3 protein. The sample contains roughly 290,000 distinct CDR3 sequences, approximately 13% of which appear only once. The sequenced sample consisted of blood. The receptors derive from a woman in her 40s with Graves' hyperthyroidism. Both conserved end residues are part of each CDR3. D genes are given only for firm matches. Size is stated for part of the rows, as once, few or many counts, or as a class when the clone is expanded.

V: TRBV5-1; size: many; J: TRBJ2-1; D: -; DNA: TGCGCCAGCAGCCCTAGCCTGGATGAGCAGTTCTTC; CDR3: CASSPSLDEQFF
V: TRBV14; size: -; J: TRBJ1-4; D: -; DNA: TGTGCCAGCAGCCAAAATACAGGAGAAAAACTGTTTTTT; CDR3: CASSQNTGEKLFF
V: TRBV10-3; size: many; J: TRBJ1-6; D: -; DNA: TGTGCCATCAGTGAGTCCCCACCCGGATCACCCCTCCACTTT; CDR3: CAISESPPGSPLHF
V: TRBV10-3; size: many; J: TRBJ2-7; D: -; DNA: TGTGCCATCAGTGAGGGACTTGACTACGAGCAGTACTTC; CDR3: CAISEGLDYEQYF
V: TRBV28; size: many; J: TRBJ2-7; D: -; DNA: TGTGCCAGCAGTTCCCCCCAACCCTACGAGCAGTACTTC; CDR3: CASSSPQPYEQYF
V: TRBV28; size: many; J: TRBJ1-5; D: -; DNA: TGTGCCAGCACCCCCGGGGGCAGTTTGTGGAATCAGCCCCAGCATTTT; CDR3: CASTPGGSLWNQPQHF
V: TRBV4-1; size: many; J: TRBJ2-1; D: TRBD2; DNA: TGCGCCAGCAGCCTCCAGACTAGCGGGAGGCGAAATGAGCAGTTCTTC; CDR3: CASSLQTSGRRNEQFF
V: TRBV20-1; size: -; J: TRBJ1-5; D: -; DNA: TGCAGTGCTAGTGGGGGGCTGGGGCCAGCTAATCAGCCCCAGCATTTT; CDR3: CSASGGLGPANQPQHF
V: TRBV2; size: many; J: TRBJ2-3; D: TRBD2; DNA: TGTGCCAGCAGGTTAACTAGCGGGAGGAGCACAGATACGCAGTATTTT; CDR3: CASRLTSGRSTDTQYF
V: TRBV7-9; size: many; J: TRBJ1-4; D: -; DNA: TGTGCCAGCAGCTTACAGAGGGGCACTAATGAAAAACTGTTTTTT; CDR3: CASSLQRGTNEKLFF
V: TRBV7-9; size: few; J: TRBJ1-1; D: -; DNA: TGTGCCAGCAGCGGGGGGAGGGTGGTAGGCACTGAAGCTTTCTTT; CDR3: CASSGGRVVGTEAFF
V: TRBV11-3; size: many; J: TRBJ2-2; D: -; DNA: TGTGCCAGCAGCTTAGAGGGCGGTCGGGCATGGACCGGGGAGCTGTTTTTT; CDR3: CASSLEGGRAWTGELFF
V: TRBV14; size: -; J: TRBJ1-2; D: -; DNA: TGTGCCAGCAGCCAAGATGGGGGAAACTTTGGCTACACCTTC; CDR3: CASSQDGGNFGYTF
V: TRBV9; size: -; J: TRBJ2-2; D: TRBD1; DNA: TGTGCCAGCAGCGCCGGGACAGGGCTCACCGGGGAGCTGTTTTTT; CDR3: CASSAGTGLTGELFF
V: TRBV3-1; size: many; J: TRBJ2-7; D: -; DNA: TGTGCCAGCAGCCAAGCGGAGGACAGTACCTACGAGCAGTACTTC; CDR3: CASSQAEDSTYEQYF
V: TRBV9; size: -; J: TRBJ1-1; D: -; DNA: TGTGCCAGCAGCGTAGGGATGGGACTGAACACTGAAGCTTTCTTT; CDR3: CASSVGMGLNTEAFF
V: TRBV28; size: many; J: TRBJ2-7; D: -; DNA: TGTGCCAGCAGCAATCGGTGGTACGAGCAGTACTTC; CDR3: CASSNRWYEQYF
V: TRBV5-6; size: few; J: TRBJ1-5; D: -; DNA: TGTGCCAGCAGCTTGGGGGGGTCTGGCAATCAGCCCCAGCATTTT; CDR3: CASSLGGSGNQPQHF
V: TRBV27; size: -; J: TRBJ2-5; D: -; DNA: TGTGCCAGCAAACTGTTAGGAGTAGCGGCTGAGGAGACCCAGTACTTC; CDR3: CASKLLGVAAEETQYF
V: TRBV20-1; size: many; J: TRBJ2-3; D: -; DNA: TGCAGTGCGACAACCTTGGCGGGGCCAGATACGCAGTATTTT; CDR3: CSATTLAGPDTQYF
V: TRBV6-1; size: few; J: TRBJ2-1; D: TRBD2; DNA: TGTGCCAGCAGTGAGGCGGGAGTGGGAGGTGAGCAGTTCTTC; CDR3: CASSEAGVGGEQFF
V: TRBV20-1; size: many; J: TRBJ1-1; D: -; DNA: TGCAGTGCTAGTAGGAGGGCGGTTGCTGAAGCTTTCTTT; CDR3: CSASRRAVAEAFF
V: TRBV7-9; size: many; J: TRBJ2-3; D: -; DNA: TGTGCCAGCAGCTTAATCGTGTGGCGAGGCTTAGATACGCAGTATTTT; CDR3: CASSLIVWRGLDTQYF
V: TRBV5-8; size: many; J: TRBJ2-2; D: TRBD1; DNA: TGTGCCAGCAGCCCGACAGGGGTCACCGGGGAGCTGTTTTTT; CDR3: CASSPTGVTGELFF
V: TRBV25-1; size: -; J: TRBJ2-5; D: -; DNA: TGTGCCAGCAGTGAGTGGCAGGGGGGCGGAGAGACCCAGTACTTC; CDR3: CASSEWQGGGETQYF
V: TRBV2; size: -; J: TRBJ2-1; D: TRBD2; DNA: TGTGCCAGCAGTAATCCGGGACTAGCGGGGGGCAATGAGCAGTTCTTC; CDR3: CASSNPGLAGGNEQFF
V: TRBV6-2/TRBV6-3; size: many; J: TRBJ1-2; D: -; DNA: TGTGCCAGCAGTTCCCGACAGGACTATGGCTACACCTTC; CDR3: CASSSRQDYGYTF
V: TRBV12-3/TRBV12-4; size: -; J: TRBJ2-7; D: -; DNA: TGTGCCAGCAGTCGAGAACAGGGTTCATACGAGCAGTACTTC; CDR3: CASSREQGSYEQYF
V: TRBV27; size: few; J: TRBJ2-7; D: -; DNA: TGTGCCAGCAGTTTATCTTGGGGCGGTGTAGGCGAGCAGTACTTC; CDR3: CASSLSWGGVGEQYF
V: TRBV6-1; size: many; J: TRBJ1-4; D: TRBD1; DNA: TGTGCCAGCAGGAAAGGGACAGGGGATGAAAAACTGTTTTTT; CDR3: CASRKGTGDEKLFF
V: TRBV19; size: few; J: TRBJ2-2; D: -; DNA: TGTGCCAGTAGTATCGCCGGGGGCACCGGGGAGCTGTTTTTT; CDR3: CASSIAGGTGELFF
V: TRBV11-1; size: many; J: TRBJ2-7; D: TRBD2; DNA: TGTGCCAGCAGCCGAGCGGGGTACAGGAGCCACGAGCAGTACTTC; CDR3: CASSRAGYRSHEQYF
V: TRBV5-1; size: many; J: TRBJ1-1; D: -; DNA: TGCGCCAGCAGCTTGAGGACTTGGAACACTGAAGCTTTCTTT; CDR3: CASSLRTWNTEAFF
V: TRBV5-6; size: once; J: TRBJ1-6; D: -; DNA: TGTGCCAGCACCCGGCTTAGCGGTTCACCCCTCCACTTT; CDR3: CASTRLSGSPLHF
V: TRBV6-2/TRBV6-3; size: many; J: TRBJ2-3; D: -; DNA: TGTGCCAGCAGTTATCCCCTGACAGATACGCAGTATTTT; CDR3: CASSYPLTDTQYF
V: TRBV5-8; size: few; J: TRBJ2-4; D: -; DNA: TGTGCCAGCAGCGCCGGAGACTACGGAAACGGAAACATTCAGTACTTC; CDR3: CASSAGDYGNGNIQYF